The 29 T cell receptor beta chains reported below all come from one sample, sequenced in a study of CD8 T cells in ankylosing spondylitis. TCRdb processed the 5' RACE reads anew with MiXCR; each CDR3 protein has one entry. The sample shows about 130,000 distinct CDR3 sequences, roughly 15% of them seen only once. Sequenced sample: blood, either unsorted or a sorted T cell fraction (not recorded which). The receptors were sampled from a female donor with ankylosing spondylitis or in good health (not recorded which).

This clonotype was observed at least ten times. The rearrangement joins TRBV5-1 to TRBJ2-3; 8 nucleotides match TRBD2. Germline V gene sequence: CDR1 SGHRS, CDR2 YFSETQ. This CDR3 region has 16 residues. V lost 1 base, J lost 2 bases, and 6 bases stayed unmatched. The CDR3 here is CASSLYGTRPTDTQYF. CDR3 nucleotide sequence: TGCGCCAGCAGCTTGTACGGGACTAGGCCCACAGATACGCAGTATTTT.

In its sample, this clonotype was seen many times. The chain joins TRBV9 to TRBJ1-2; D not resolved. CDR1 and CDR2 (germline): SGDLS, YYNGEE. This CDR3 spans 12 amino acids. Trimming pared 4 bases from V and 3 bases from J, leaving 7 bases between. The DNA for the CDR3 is TGTGCCAGCAGCCCCTCCGACTATGGCTACACCTTC. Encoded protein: CASSPSDYGYTF.

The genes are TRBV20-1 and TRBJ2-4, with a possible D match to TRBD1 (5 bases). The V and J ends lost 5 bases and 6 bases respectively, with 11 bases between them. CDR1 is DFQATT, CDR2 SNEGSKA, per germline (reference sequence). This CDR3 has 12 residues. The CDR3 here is CSAQGWRNIQYF. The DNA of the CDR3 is TGCAGTGCTCAGGGATGGAGAAACATTCAGTACTTC.

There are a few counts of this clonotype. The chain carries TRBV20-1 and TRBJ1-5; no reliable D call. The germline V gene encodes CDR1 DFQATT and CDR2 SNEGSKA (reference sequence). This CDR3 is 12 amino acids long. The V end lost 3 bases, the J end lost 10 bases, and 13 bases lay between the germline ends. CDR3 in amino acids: CSASQTTGPQHF. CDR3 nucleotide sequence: TGCAGTGCTAGTCAAACAACCGGTCCCCAGCATTTT.

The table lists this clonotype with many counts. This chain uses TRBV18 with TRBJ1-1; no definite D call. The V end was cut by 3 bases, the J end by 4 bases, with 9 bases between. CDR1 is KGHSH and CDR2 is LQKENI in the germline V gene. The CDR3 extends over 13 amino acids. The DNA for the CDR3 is TGTGCCAGCTCACCCGAGGGCAGCACTGAAGCTTTCTTT. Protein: CASSPEGSTEAFF.

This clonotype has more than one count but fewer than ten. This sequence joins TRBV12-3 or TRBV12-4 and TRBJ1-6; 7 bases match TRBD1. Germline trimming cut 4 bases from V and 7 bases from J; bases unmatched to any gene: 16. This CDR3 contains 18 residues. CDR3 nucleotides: TGTGCCAGCAGTTCCCGCCGCCCATCGGGGACAGCCAATTCACCCCTCCACTTT. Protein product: CASSSRRPSGTANSPLHF.

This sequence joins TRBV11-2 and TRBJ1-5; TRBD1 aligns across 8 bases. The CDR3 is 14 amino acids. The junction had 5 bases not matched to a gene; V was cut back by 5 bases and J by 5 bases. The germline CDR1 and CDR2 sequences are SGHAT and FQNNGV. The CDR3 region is CASSLRQGYQPQHF. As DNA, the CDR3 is TGTGCCAGCAGCCTTCGACAGGGGTATCAGCCCCAGCATTTT.

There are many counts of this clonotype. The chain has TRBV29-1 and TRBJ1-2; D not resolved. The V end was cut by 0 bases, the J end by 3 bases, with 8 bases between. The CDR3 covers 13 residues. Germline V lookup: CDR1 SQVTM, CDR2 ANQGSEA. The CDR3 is CSVEDIGDYGYTF. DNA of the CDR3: TGCAGCGTTGAAGATATTGGGGACTATGGCTACACCTTC.

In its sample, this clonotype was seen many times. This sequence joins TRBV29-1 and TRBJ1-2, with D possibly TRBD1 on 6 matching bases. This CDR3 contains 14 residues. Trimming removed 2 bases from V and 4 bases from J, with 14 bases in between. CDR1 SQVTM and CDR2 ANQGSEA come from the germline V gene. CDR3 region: CSVETGWGTYGYTF. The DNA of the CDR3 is TGCAGCGTTGAAACAGGGTGGGGCACCTATGGCTACACCTTC.

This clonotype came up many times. CDR3 coding DNA: TGCGCCAGCACCCTCTTGGACACCGGGGAGCTGTTTTTT. The encoded protein is CASTLLDTGELFF. This chain joins TRBV5-1 and TRBJ2-2, with D unresolved. The ends were cut back, 6 bases at V and 3 bases at J, with 9 bases in the middle. Germline V gene data show CDR1 as SGHRS and CDR2 as YFSETQ. This CDR3 is 13 amino acids long.

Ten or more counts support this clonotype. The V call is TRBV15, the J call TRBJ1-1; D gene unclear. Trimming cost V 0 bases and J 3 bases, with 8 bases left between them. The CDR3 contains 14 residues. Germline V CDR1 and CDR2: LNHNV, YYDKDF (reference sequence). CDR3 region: CATSRDRVDTEAFF. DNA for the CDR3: TGTGCCACCAGCAGAGATAGGGTGGACACTGAAGCTTTCTTT.

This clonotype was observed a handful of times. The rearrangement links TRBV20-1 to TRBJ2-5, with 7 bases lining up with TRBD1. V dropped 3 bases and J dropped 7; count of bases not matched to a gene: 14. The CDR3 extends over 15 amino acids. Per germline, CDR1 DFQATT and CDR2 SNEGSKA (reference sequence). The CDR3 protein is CSARVNRDSQGTQYF. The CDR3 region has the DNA TGCAGTGCTAGGGTAAACAGGGACAGCCAGGGGACCCAGTACTTC.

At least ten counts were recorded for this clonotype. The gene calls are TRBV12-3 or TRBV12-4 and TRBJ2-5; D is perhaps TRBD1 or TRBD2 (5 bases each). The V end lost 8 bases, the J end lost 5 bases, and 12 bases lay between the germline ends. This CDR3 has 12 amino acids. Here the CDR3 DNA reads TGTGCCAGCCGGGACGGCGGGGAGACCCAGTACTTC. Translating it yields CASRDGGETQYF.

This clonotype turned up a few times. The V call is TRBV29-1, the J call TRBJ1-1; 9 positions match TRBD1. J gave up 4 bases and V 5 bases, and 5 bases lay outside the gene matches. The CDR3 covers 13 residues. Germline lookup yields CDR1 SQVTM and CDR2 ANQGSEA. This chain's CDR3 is CSVQQGASTEAFF. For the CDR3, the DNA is TGCAGCGTTCAACAGGGGGCTAGCACTGAAGCTTTCTTT.

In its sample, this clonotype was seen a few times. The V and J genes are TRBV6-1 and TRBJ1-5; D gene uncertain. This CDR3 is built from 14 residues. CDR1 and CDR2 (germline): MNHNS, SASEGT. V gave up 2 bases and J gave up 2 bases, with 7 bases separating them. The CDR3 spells CASSETAGNQPQHF. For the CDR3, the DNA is TGTGCCAGCAGTGAAACAGCTGGCAATCAGCCCCAGCATTTT.

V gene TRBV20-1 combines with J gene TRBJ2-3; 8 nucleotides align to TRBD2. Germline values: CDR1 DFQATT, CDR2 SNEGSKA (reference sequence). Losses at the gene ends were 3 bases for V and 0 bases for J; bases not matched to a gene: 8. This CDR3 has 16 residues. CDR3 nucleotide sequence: TGCAGTGCTAGGACCGCGGGGGGCGCTAGCACAGATACGCAGTATTTT. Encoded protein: CSARTAGGASTDTQYF.

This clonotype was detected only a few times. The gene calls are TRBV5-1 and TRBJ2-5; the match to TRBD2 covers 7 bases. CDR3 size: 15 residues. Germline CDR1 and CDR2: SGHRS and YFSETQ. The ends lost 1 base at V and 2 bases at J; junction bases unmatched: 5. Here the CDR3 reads CASSLLAGLQETQYF. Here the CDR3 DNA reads TGCGCCAGCAGCTTGTTAGCGGGCCTACAAGAGACCCAGTACTTC.

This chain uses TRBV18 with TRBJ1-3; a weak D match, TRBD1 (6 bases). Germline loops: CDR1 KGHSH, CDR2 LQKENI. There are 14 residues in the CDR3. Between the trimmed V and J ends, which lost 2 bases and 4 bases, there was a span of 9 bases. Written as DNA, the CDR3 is TGTGCCAGCTCACCAGGGGGCCTCGGAAACACCATATATTTT. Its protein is CASSPGGLGNTIYF.

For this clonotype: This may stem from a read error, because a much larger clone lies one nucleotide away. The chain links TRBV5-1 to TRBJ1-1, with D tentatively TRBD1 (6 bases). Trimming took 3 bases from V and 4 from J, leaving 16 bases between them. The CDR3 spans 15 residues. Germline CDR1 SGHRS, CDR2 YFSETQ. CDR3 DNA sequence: TGCGCCAGCAGCTGGAACAGGGATCTGGCCACTGAAGCTTTCTTT. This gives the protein CASSWNRDLATEAFF.

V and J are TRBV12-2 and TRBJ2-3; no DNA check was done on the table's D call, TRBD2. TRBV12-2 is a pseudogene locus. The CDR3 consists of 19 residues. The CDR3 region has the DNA TGTGCAAGTCGCTTAGTTTTTAGAGGTACCGGGGGGGCCCCAGATACGCAGTATTTT. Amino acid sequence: CASRLVFRGTGGAPDTQYF.

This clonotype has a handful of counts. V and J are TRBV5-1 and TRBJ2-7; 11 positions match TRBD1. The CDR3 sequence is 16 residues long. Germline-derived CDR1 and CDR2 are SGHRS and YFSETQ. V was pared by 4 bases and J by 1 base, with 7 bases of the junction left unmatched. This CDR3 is CASSAAGTGGSYEQYF. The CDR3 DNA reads TGCGCCAGCAGCGCAGCCGGGACAGGGGGGTCCTACGAGCAGTACTTC. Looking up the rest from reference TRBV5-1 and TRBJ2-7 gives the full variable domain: KAGVTQTPRYLIKTRGQQVTLSCSPISGHRSVSWYQQTPGQGLQFLFEYFSETQRNKGNFPGRFSGRQFSNSRSEMNVSTLELGDSALYLCASSAAGTGGSYEQYFGPGTRLTVT.

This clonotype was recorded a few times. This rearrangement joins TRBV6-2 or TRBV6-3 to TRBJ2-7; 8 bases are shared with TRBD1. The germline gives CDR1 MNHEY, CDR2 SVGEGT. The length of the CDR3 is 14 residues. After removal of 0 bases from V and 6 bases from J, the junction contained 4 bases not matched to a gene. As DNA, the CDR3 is TGTGCCAGCAGTTACTCGAGACAGGGGATCGAGCAGTACTTC. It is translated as CASSYSRQGIEQYF.

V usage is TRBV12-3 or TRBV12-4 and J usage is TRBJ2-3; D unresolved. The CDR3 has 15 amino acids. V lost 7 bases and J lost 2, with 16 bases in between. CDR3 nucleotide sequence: TGTGCCAGCAACCTGTCTGGCCGGCACACAGATACGCAGTATTTT. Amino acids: CASNLSGRHTDTQYF.

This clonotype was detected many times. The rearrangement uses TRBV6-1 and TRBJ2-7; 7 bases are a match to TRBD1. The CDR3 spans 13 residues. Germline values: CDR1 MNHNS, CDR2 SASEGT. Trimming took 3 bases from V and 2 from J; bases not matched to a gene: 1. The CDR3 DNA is TGTGCCAGCAGTGATGGACAGGCCTACGAGCAGTACTTC. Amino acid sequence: CASSDGQAYEQYF.

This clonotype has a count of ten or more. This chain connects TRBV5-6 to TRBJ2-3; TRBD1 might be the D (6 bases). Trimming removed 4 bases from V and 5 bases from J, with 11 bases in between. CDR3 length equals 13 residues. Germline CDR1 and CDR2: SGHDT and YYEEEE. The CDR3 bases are TGTGCCAGCAGCCTGGAGGACAGAGATACGCAGTATTTT. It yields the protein CASSLEDRDTQYF. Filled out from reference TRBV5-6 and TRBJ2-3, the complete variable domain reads DAGVTQSPTHLIKTRGQQVTLRCSPKSGHDTVSWYQQALGQGPQFIFQYYEEEERQRGNFPDRFSGHQFPNYSSELNVNALLLGDSALYLCASSLEDRDTQYFGPGTRLTVL.

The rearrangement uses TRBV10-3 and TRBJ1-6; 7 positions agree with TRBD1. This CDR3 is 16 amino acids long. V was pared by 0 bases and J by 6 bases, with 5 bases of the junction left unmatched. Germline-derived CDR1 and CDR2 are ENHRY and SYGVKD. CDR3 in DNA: TGTGCCATCAGTGAGTCGACAGGGAAGAGTAATTCACCCCTCCACTTT. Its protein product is CAISESTGKSNSPLHF.

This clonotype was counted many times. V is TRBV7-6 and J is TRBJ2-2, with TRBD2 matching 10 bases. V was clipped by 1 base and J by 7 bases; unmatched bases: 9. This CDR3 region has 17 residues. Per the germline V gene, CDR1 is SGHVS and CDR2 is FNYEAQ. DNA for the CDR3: TGTGCCAGCAGCTTAGGCTCTAGCGGGAGTGGGAACGGGGAGCTGTTTTTT. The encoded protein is CASSLGSSGSGNGELFF.

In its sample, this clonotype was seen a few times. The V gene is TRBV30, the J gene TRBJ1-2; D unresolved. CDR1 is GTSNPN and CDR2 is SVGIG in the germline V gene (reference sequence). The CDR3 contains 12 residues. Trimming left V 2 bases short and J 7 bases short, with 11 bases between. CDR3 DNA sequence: TGTGCCTGGAGTAGAAGAGGATCTGGCTACACCTTC. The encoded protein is CAWSRRGSGYTF.

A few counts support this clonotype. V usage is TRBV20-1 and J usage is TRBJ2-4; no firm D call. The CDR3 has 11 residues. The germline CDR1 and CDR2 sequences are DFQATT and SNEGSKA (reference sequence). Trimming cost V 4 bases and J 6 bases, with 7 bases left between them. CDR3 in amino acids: CSAMYGNIQYF. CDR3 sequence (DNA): TGCAGTGCTATGTACGGAAACATTCAGTACTTC.